This paragraph reports one T cell receptor (beta chain). Its cognate antigen is unknown. The entry originates in a study of cytomegalovirus exposure and HLA in healthy donors. The study's findings and limits: Excluded were some V segments that proved indistinguishable, including TRBV6-2 and TRBV6-3. Data from an earlier analysis indicated that most TCR beta V segments were productive either about 87% or about 30% of the time.

There are 16 residues in the CDR3. V shed 6 bases, J shed 4 bases, and the junction held 6 bases outside the gene matches. The V gene's germline CDR1 is ENHRY and CDR2 SYGVKD. The PCR was carried out with 60 Vbeta primers and 13 Jbeta primers. Assay used: immunoSEQ multiplex PCR; TCRdb lists only in-frame clones, some missing. Of about 110,000 clones in the sample, roughly 84% were seen once. Sequencing input: PBMCs. This TCR was sampled from a man younger than 40 in good health and CMV-seropositive. V is TRBV10-3 and J is TRBJ2-7; 16 positions match TRBD2. The CDR3: CAISPGLAGGHYEQYF. The DNA for the CDR3 is TGTGCCATCAGCCCGGGACTAGCGGGGGGGCATTACGAGCAGTACTTC.